Given below is one T cell receptor beta chain in context. Antigen: not known. This may come from a read error, since a much larger clone is one base off. The data were taken from a study of blood T cells in healthy people across ages. The donors, all healthy, were Caucasians living in Russia, aged 6 to 90. The authors ran a second PCR of roughly 6 to 12 cycles using a sample-barcoded 5' primer and a J-beta primer mix. TCRdb passed the 5' RACE reads through MiXCR, listing each CDR3 protein once. Of 1.5 million or so distinct CDR3 sequences detected, 35% to 45% appear once; the ten largest clones hold under 5%. This CDR3 comprises 15 residues. Study-wide results and limits: It was not possible, with unsorted PBMCs, to conclusively compare naive and antigen-experienced cells.

The rearrangement uses TRBV21-1 and TRBJ2-3. TRBV21-1 is recorded as a pseudogene. The sequencing sample was made of blood. This receptor was identified in a woman aged 18 to 35 in good health. CDR3 sequence: CASSLRGLTCDTQYF. The DNA for the CDR3 is TGTGCCAGCAGCTTACGTGGGCTAACGTGTGATACGCAGTATTTT.